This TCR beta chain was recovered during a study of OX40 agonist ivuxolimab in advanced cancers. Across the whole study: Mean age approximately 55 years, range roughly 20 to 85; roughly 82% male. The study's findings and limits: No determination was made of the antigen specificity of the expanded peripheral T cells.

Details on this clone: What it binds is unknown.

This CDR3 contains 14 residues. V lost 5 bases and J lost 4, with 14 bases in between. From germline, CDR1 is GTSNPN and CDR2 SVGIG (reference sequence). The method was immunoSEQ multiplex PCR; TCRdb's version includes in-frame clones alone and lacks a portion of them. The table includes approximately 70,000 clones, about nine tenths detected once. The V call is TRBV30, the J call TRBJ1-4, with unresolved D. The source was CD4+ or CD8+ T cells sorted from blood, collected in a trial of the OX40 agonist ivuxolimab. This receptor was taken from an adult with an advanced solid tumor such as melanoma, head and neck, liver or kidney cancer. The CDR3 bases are TGTGCCTGGGGAGGCCCTGGGAGTAATGAAAAACTGTTTTTT. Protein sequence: CAWGGPGSNEKLFF.